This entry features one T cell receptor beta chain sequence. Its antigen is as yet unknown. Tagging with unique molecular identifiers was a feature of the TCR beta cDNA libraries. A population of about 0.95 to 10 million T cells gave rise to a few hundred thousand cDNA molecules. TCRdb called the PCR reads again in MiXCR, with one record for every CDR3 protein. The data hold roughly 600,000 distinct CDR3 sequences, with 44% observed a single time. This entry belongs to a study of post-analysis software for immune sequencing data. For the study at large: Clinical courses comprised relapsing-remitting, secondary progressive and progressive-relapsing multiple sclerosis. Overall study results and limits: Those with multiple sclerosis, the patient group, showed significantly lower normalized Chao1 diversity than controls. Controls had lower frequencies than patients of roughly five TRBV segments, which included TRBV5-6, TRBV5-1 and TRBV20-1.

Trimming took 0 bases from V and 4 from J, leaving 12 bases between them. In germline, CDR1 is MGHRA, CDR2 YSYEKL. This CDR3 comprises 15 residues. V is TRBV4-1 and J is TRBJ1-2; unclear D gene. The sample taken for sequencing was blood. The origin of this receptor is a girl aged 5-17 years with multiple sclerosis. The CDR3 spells CASSQDSDRFYGYTF. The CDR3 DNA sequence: TGCGCCAGCAGCCAAGATTCAGACCGATTCTATGGCTACACCTTC.